Following are 4 T cell receptor beta chains from one sample sequenced in a study of blood T cell repertoires in COVID-19. The table came from immunoSEQ multiplex PCR; TCRdb's copy has only in-frame clones and leaves some out. The sample records about 250,000 clones, 70% to 90% being singletons. Sequences were obtained from peripheral blood. These receptors were obtained from a woman aged 25-40 years with COVID-19, enrolled during active disease.

V gene TRBV4-3 combines with J gene TRBJ1-4; no clear D. CDR1 and CDR2 from the germline V gene are LGHNA and YSLEER. The CDR3 is made up of 15 amino acids. Trimming pared 1 base from V and 7 bases from J, leaving 13 bases between. CDR3 residues: CASSQVHGFGEKLFF. CDR3 in DNA: TGCGCCAGCAGCCAAGTTCACGGTTTCGGTGAAAAACTGTTTTTT.

The J gene is TRBJ2-5, the V gene TRBV7-9; 7 bases are a match to TRBD2. The V and J ends lost 5 bases and 5 bases, in that order; junction bases with no gene match: 11. CDR3 length: 15 residues. CDR1 and CDR2 from the germline V gene are SEHNR and FQNEAQ (reference sequence). This CDR3 is CASSPLSGELETQYF. CDR3 in DNA: TGTGCCAGCAGCCCCCTGAGCGGGGAACTGGAGACCCAGTACTTC.

The chain links TRBV5-4 to TRBJ2-3; the match to TRBD1 covers 10 bases. CDR1 is SGHNT and CDR2 is YYREEE in the germline V gene (reference sequence). The CDR3 covers 15 residues. With 6 bases clipped from V and 4 bases from J, the junction kept 8 bases outside the gene matches. CDR3 sequence (DNA): TGTGCCAGCACCTCGGGACAGGGGTTAGCAGATACGCAGTATTTT. The encoded protein is CASTSGQGLADTQYF.

The chain recombines TRBV6-4 with TRBJ2-2, with D possibly matching TRBD2 (5 bases). The CDR3 is made up of 16 amino acids. Trimming shortened V by 4 bases and J by 3 bases, and 15 bases separated the two germline ends. The germline CDR1 and CDR2 sequences are MRHNA and SNTAGT. CDR3: CASSGPEGKDTGELFF. Written as DNA, the CDR3 is TGTGCCAGCAGTGGCCCTGAGGGAAAGGACACCGGGGAGCTGTTTTTT.